These T cell receptor beta chains were read from a single sample in a study of T cell responses to AZD1222 COVID-19 vaccine. The data were produced by immunoSEQ multiplex PCR, yet TCRdb's version contains in-frame clones alone and is incomplete. The data hold about 150,000 clones, with more than 85% observed a single time. The sample consisted of peripheral blood, taken on day 0 of AZD1222 vaccination. These receptors were taken from an adult in good health. Each CDR3 is given with its conserved first and last residue. The D gene is left open where the match is weak. Expanded clones are given a class, and other clones once, few, many or no size at all.

J gene,D gene,V gene,clone size,CDR3 DNA,CDR3 protein
TRBJ2-7,TRBD2,TRBV5-4,once,TGTGCCAGCAGCTTGGGACTAGCGGCCCCAACCTACGAGCAGTACTTC,CASSLGLAAPTYEQYF
TRBJ1-1,.,TRBV28,.,TGTGCCAGCTACATCGGGGGCCAAGAGAACACTGAAGCTTTCTTT,CASYIGGQENTEAFF
TRBJ2-1,TRBD2,TRBV9,.,TGTGCCAGCAGCGCCTCGGGACTAGCGAACAATGAGCAGTTCTTC,CASSASGLANNEQFF
TRBJ2-7,.,TRBV7-8,.,TGTGCCAGCAGCTTAGCGGCAGGCTACGAGCAGTACTTC,CASSLAAGYEQYF
TRBJ2-1,.,TRBV7-3,.,TGTGCCAGCAGCTTACCACGGACTACCTACAATGAGCAGTTCTTC,CASSLPRTTYNEQFF
TRBJ2-6,TRBD1,TRBV7-8,.,TGTGCCAGCACCAAGACAGGGAAAAAATCTGGGGCCAACGTCCTGACTTTC,CASTKTGKKSGANVLTF
TRBJ1-2,.,TRBV9,.,TGTGCCAGCAGCGTGAGCAGCACTACTAACTATGGCTACACCTTC,CASSVSSTTNYGYTF
TRBJ1-1,.,TRBV19,.,TGTGCCAGTACCACCGGGGGGCTGGGCACTGAAGCTTTCTTT,CASTTGGLGTEAFF
TRBJ1-2,.,TRBV12-3/TRBV12-4,.,TGTGCCAGCAGTTCGGTGAACTATGGCTACACCTTC,CASSSVNYGYTF
TRBJ2-7,TRBD1,TRBV2,.,TGTGCCAGCAAACGGACGACCGGGACAGCCTACGAGCAGTACTTC,CASKRTTGTAYEQYF
TRBJ1-2,.,TRBV5-1,.,TGCGCCAGCAGCTTGGACCAGGATAACTATGGCTACACCTTC,CASSLDQDNYGYTF
TRBJ1-1,.,TRBV30,.,TGTGCCTGGACGGGAGGTGAGGGCACTGAAGCTTTCTTT,CAWTGGEGTEAFF
TRBJ1-1,.,TRBV7-2,.,TGTGCCAGCAGCTTAGGGGGTTGGACTGAAGCTTTCTTT,CASSLGGWTEAFF
TRBJ1-5,.,TRBV19,.,TGTGCCAGTAGTATAGTACAGGGAGACCGTCAGCCCCAGCATTTT,CASSIVQGDRQPQHF
TRBJ1-4,.,TRBV7-9,.,TGTGCCAGCAGCTCGGGAGAAAAACTGTTTTTT,CASSSGEKLFF
TRBJ1-1,TRBD1,TRBV30,.,TGTGCCTGGTGGACAGGCATGAACACTGAAGCTTTCTTT,CAWWTGMNTEAFF
TRBJ2-7,.,TRBV2,.,TGTGCCAGCAGTGAAGAAGGACTTCAGTACTTC,CASSEEGLQYF
TRBJ2-1,.,TRBV5-1,.,TGCGCCAGCAGCTATACTACAGATGAGCAGTTCTTC,CASSYTTDEQFF
TRBJ2-7,.,TRBV5-1,.,TGCGCCAGCAGCTTGGGGAGCGGCTCCTACGAGCAGTACTTC,CASSLGSGSYEQYF
TRBJ1-6,.,TRBV18,.,TGTGCCAGCTCACCAAGCCCGGACGTCTATAATTCACCCCTCCACTTT,CASSPSPDVYNSPLHF
TRBJ2-6,TRBD1,TRBV4-1,.,TGCGCCAGCAGCCAACGACAGGGCTTCGCTGGGGCCAACGTCCTGACTTTC,CASSQRQGFAGANVLTF
TRBJ2-1,TRBD2,TRBV5-1,.,TGCGCCAGCAGCCTGGCCGCTAGCGGGAGGGCCGCTGAGCAGTTCTTC,CASSLAASGRAAEQFF
TRBJ1-2,.,TRBV9,.,TGTGCCAGCGGGTGGGGGCCAGGCTACACCTTC,CASGWGPGYTF
TRBJ2-3,TRBD2,TRBV5-1,.,TGCGCCAGCAGCTTCCGGCTAGCGGTCGCAGATACGCAGTATTTT,CASSFRLAVADTQYF
TRBJ2-3,.,TRBV7-3,.,TGTGCCAGCAGCTTAAACCCCACAGATACGCAGTATTTT,CASSLNPTDTQYF
TRBJ1-2,.,TRBV5-5,.,TGTGCCAGCAGCTTGGACCGGGCCATTAACTATGGCTACACCTTC,CASSLDRAINYGYTF
TRBJ1-1,.,TRBV3-1/TRBV3-2,.,TGTGCCAGCAGCCAAATTGGGGTTGTCGACACTGAAGCTTTCTTT,CASSQIGVVDTEAFF
TRBJ2-2,.,TRBV21-1,once,TGTGCCAGCAGCAAAGGAAGGGAGAGGGGGCGCACCGGGGAGCTGTTTTTT,CASSKGRERGRTGELFF
TRBJ1-5,.,TRBV28,.,TGTGCCAGCAGTCCCCCGGAGGCGCCCCAGCATTTT,CASSPPEAPQHF
TRBJ2-2,.,TRBV11-2,.,TGTGCCAGCAGCTTAGTCTTAGCCGGGGAGCTGTTTTTT,CASSLVLAGELFF
TRBJ2-5,.,TRBV5-8,.,TGTGCCAGCAGCTTAACGTACCAAGAGACCCAGTACTTC,CASSLTYQETQYF
TRBJ1-2,.,TRBV4-1,.,TGCGCCAGCAGCCAGGCATCCGGGACGGAGACCTATGGCTACACCTTC,CASSQASGTETYGYTF
TRBJ2-7,.,TRBV19,.,TGTGCCAGTAGTATTTCTGGGGACGACGAGCAGTACTTC,CASSISGDDEQYF
TRBJ2-7,TRBD1,TRBV6-6,.,TGTGCCAGCAGTTACTCGAACAGGGGTCTCTACGAGCAGTACTTC,CASSYSNRGLYEQYF
TRBJ2-3,TRBD2,TRBV6-2/TRBV6-3,.,TGTGCCAGCAGTTACTCGAGGGGAGGGACAGATACGCAGTATTTT,CASSYSRGGTDTQYF
TRBJ2-1,.,TRBV27,.,TGTGCCAGCAGTTTAAAGGCGGGAAGCTCCTACAATGAGCAGTTCTTC,CASSLKAGSSYNEQFF
TRBJ1-2,TRBD1,TRBV27,.,TGTGCCAGCAGTTTAGCAGGGACAGGGTACTATGGCTACACCTTC,CASSLAGTGYYGYTF
TRBJ1-4,TRBD1,TRBV3-1/TRBV3-2,.,TGTGCCAGCAGCCCTAGGGACAGGGGATCGACTAATGAAAAACTGTTTTTT,CASSPRDRGSTNEKLFF
TRBJ1-2,.,TRBV19,.,TGTGCCAGTAACCGGGGGGGCTATGGCTACACCTTC,CASNRGGYGYTF
TRBJ2-1,.,TRBV30,.,TGTGCCTGGAGTGGGGTCAACTCCTACAATGAGCAGTTCTTC,CAWSGVNSYNEQFF
TRBJ2-2,TRBD1,TRBV5-1,.,TGCGCCAGCAGGGACAGGGAGAGTGGGAACACCGGGGAGCTGTTTTTT,CASRDRESGNTGELFF
TRBJ2-2,.,TRBV12-3/TRBV12-4,.,TGTGCCAGCAGTTTAGGGACCACCGGGGAGCTGTTTTTT,CASSLGTTGELFF
TRBJ1-4,.,TRBV12-3/TRBV12-4,.,TGTGCCAGCAGTTTGTGGGAAAAACTGTTTTTT,CASSLWEKLFF
TRBJ2-3,.,TRBV7-9,.,TGTGCCAGCAGCTCCTCATTTTTCACAGATACGCAGTATTTT,CASSSSFFTDTQYF
TRBJ2-7,TRBD2,TRBV15,.,TGTGCCACCAGCAGAGATATAGCGGGCGAGACCTACGAGCAGTACTTC,CATSRDIAGETYEQYF
TRBJ1-2,.,TRBV15,once,TGTGCCACCAGCCGCCCCTCAGGGTTTTATGGCTACACCTTC,CATSRPSGFYGYTF
TRBJ1-1,.,TRBV5-4,.,TGTGCCAGCAGCCCAGTTCCGAACACTGAAGCTTTCTTT,CASSPVPNTEAFF
TRBJ2-5,TRBD2,TRBV3-1/TRBV3-2,.,TGTGCCAGCAGCCAATCAGCGGGAGGGCCCCAAGAGACCCAGTACTTC,CASSQSAGGPQETQYF
TRBJ2-1,TRBD1,TRBV7-3,.,TGTGCCAGCAGCGGACAGGGACCCGCGCCGTACAATGAGCAGTTCTTC,CASSGQGPAPYNEQFF
TRBJ2-3,TRBD1,TRBV29-1,.,TGCAGCGTTGAGCCTACAGGGGAAATGAGTACAGATACGCAGTATTTT,CSVEPTGEMSTDTQYF